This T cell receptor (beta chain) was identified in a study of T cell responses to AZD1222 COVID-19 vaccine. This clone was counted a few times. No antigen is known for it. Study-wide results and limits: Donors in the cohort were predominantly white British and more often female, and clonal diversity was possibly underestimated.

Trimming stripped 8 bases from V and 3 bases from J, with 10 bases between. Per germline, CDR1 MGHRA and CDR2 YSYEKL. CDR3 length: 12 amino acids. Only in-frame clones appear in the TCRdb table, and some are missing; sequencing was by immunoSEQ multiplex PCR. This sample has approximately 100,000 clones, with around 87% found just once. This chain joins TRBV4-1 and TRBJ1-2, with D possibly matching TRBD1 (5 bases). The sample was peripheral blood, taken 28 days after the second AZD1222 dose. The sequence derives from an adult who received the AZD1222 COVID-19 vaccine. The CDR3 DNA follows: TGCGCCAGCGTCGGGGCCGACTATGGCTACACCTTC. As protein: CASVGADYGYTF.